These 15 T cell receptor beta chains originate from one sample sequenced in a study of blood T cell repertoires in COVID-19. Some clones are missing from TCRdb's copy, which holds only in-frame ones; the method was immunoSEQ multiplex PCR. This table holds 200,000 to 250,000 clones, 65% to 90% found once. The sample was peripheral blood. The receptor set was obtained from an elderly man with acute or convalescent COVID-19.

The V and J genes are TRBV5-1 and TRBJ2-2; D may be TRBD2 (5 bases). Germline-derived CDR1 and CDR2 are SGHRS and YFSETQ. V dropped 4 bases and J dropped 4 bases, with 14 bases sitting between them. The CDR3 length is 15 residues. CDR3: CASSPEVTFTGELFF. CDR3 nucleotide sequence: TGCGCCAGCAGCCCGGAGGTGACTTTCACCGGGGAGCTGTTTTTT.

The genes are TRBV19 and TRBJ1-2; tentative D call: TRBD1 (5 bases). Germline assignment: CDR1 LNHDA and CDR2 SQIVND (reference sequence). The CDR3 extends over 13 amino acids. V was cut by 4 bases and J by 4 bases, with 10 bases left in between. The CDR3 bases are TGTGCCAGTAGTAAGACAGTTTCCTATGGCTACACCTTC. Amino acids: CASSKTVSYGYTF.

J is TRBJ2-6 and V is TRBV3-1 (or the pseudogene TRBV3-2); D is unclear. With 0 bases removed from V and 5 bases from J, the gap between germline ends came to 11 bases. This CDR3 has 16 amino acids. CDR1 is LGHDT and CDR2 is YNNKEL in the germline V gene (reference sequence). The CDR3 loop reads CASSQDNLVRANVLTF. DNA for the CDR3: TGTGCCAGCAGCCAAGATAACCTAGTTAGGGCCAACGTCCTGACTTTC.

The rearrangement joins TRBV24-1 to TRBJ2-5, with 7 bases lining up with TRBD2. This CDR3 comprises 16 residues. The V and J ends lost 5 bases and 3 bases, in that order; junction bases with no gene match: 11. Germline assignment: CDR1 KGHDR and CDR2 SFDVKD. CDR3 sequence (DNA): TGTGCCACCAGTGTCGGGCCTAGGCTAGCGGAAGAGACCCAGTACTTC. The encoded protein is CATSVGPRLAEETQYF.

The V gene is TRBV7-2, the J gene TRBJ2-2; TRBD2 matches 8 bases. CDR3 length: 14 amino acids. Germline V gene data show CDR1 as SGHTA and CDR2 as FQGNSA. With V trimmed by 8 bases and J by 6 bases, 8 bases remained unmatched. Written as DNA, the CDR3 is TGTGCCAGCTCAACACTAGCGGTATCCGGGGAGCTGTTTTTT. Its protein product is CASSTLAVSGELFF.

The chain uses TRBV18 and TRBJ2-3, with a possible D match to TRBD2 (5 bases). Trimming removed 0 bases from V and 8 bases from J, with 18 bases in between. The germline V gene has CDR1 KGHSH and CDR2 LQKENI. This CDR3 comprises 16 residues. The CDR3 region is CASSPPRDADPGTQYF. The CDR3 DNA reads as TGTGCCAGCTCACCACCCCGGGATGCGGATCCCGGTACGCAGTATTTT.

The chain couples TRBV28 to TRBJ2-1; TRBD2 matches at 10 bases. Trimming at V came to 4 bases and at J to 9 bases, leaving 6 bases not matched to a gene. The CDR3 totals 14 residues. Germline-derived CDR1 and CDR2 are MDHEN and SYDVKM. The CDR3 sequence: CASSWSSGSAEQFF. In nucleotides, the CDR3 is TGTGCCAGCAGTTGGTCTAGCGGGAGTGCTGAGCAGTTCTTC. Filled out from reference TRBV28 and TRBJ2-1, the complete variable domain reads DVKVTQSSRYLVKRTGEKVFLECVQDMDHENMFWYRQDPGLGLRLIYFSYDVKMKEKGDIPEGYSVSREKKERFSLILESASTNQTSMYLCASSWSSGSAEQFFGPGTRLTVL.

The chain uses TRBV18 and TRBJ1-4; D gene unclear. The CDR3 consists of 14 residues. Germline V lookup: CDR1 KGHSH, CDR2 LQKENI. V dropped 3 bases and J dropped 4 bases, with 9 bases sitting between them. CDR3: CASSPMGVNEKLFF. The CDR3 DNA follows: TGTGCCAGCTCACCCATGGGAGTTAATGAAAAACTGTTTTTT.

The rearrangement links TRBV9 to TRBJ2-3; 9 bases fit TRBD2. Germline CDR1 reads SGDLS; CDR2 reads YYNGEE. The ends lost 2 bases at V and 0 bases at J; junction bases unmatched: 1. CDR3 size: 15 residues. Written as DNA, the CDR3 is TGTGCCAGCAGCGTCCTAGCGGGAAGCACAGATACGCAGTATTTT. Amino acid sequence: CASSVLAGSTDTQYF.

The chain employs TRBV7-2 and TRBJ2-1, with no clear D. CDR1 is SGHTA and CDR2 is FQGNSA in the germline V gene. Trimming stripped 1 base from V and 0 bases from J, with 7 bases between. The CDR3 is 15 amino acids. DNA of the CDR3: TGTGCCAGCAGCTTAGTGGGCTTCTCCTACAATGAGCAGTTCTTC. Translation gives CASSLVGFSYNEQFF.

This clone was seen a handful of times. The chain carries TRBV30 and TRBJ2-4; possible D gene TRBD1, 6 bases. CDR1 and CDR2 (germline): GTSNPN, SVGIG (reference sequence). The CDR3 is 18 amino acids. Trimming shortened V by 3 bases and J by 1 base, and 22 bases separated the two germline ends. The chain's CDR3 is CAWRLTGLTGTAKNIQYF. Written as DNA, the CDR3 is TGTGCCTGGAGGTTGACAGGCCTAACCGGGACGGCCAAAAACATTCAGTACTTC.

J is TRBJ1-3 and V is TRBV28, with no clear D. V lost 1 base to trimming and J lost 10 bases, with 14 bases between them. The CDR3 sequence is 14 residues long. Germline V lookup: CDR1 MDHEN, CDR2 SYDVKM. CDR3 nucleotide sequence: TGTGCCAGCAGTTTATTAGTCCCCGTTACGACCATATATTTT. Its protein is CASSLLVPVTTIYF. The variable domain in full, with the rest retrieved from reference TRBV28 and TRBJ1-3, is DVKVTQSSRYLVKRTGEKVFLECVQDMDHENMFWYRQDPGLGLRLIYFSYDVKMKEKGDIPEGYSVSREKKERFSLILESASTNQTSMYLCASSLLVPVTTIYFGEGSWLTVV.

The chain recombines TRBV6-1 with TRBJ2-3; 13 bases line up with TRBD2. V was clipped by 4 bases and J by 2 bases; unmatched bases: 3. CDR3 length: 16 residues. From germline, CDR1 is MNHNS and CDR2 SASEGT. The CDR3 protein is CASSAGLAGFTDTQYF. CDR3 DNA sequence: TGTGCCAGCAGTGCGGGACTAGCGGGATTCACAGATACGCAGTATTTT.

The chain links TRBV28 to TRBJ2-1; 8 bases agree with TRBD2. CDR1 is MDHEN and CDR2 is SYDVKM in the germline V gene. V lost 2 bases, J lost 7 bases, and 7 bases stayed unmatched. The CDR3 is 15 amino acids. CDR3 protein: CASSLISGGRNEQFF. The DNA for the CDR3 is TGTGCCAGCAGTTTAATATCGGGAGGGAGGAATGAGCAGTTCTTC.

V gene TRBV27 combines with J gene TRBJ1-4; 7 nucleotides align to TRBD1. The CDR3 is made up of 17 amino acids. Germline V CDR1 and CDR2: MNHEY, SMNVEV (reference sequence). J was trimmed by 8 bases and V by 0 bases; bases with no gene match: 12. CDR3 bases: TGTGCCAGCAGTTTATCGGGCAGGGGGGTGAGCAGGGAAAAACTGTTTTTT. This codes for CASSLSGRGVSREKLFF.